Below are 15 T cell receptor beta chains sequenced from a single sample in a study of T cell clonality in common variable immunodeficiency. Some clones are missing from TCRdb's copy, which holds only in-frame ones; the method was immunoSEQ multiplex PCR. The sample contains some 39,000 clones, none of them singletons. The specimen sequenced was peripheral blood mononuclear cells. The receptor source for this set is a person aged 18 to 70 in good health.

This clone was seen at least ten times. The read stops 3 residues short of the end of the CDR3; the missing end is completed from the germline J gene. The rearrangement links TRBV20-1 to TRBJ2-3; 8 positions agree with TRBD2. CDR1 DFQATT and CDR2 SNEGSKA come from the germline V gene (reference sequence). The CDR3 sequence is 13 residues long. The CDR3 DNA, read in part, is TGCAGTGCTCACGGGGGGGGAGCTGAGACG. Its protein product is CSAHGGGAET. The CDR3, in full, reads CSAHGGGAETQYF.

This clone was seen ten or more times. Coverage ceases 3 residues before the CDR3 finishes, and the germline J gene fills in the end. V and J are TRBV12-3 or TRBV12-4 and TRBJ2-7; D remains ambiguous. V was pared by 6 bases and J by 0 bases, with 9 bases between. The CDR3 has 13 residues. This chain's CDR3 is CASSRTPSYEQYF. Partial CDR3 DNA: TGTGCCAGCAGCCGAACTCCCTCCTACGAG.

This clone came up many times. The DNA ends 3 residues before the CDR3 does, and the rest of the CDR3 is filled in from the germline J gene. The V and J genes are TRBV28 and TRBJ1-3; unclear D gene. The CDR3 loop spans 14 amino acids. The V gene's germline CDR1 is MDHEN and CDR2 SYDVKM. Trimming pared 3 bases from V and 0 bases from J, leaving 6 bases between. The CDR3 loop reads CASSFVPSGNTIYF. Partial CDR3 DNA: TGTGCCAGCAGTTTCGTCCCCTCTGGAAACACC.

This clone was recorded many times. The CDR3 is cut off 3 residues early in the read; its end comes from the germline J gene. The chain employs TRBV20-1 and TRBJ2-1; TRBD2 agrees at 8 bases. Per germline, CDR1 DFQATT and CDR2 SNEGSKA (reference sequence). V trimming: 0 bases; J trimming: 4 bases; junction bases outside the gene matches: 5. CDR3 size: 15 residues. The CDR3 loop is CSARDSGTPYNEQFF. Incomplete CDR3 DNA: TGCAGTGCTAGAGATAGCGGGACTCCTTACAATGAG.

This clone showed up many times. The CDR3 loop reads CASSDPLAGNNEQFF. The part of the CDR3 DNA that was read is TGTGCCAGCAGTGACCCGCTAGCGGGAAACAATGAG. This chain links TRBV6-4 with TRBJ2-1; 9 bases map to TRBD2. The sequenced fragment ends 3 residues before the CDR3 boundary, so the rest is inferred from the germline J gene. This CDR3 has 15 amino acids. Germline-derived CDR1 and CDR2 are MRHNA and SNTAGT. V shed 2 bases and J 5 bases; nucleotides not matched to a gene: 4.

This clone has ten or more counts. This chain's CDR3 is CAISERGLAGVETQYF. CDR3 bases read: TGTGCCATCAGTGAGCGAGGCCTAGCGGGAGTAGAGACC. The chain has TRBV10-3 and TRBJ2-5; 10 positions match TRBD2. The read gets to within 3 residues of the CDR3 end, and the germline J gene fills in the rest. Germline CDR1 and CDR2: ENHRY and SYGVKD. Germline trimming cut 2 bases from V and 4 bases from J; bases unmatched to any gene: 7. The CDR3 spans 16 residues.

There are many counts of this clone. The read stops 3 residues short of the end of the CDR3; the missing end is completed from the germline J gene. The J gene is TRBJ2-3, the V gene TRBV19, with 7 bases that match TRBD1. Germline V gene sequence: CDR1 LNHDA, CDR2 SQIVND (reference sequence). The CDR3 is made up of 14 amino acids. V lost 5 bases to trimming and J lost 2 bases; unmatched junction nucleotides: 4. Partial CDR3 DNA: TGTGCCAGTAGTCTGGGGACAGCCACAGATACG. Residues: CASSLGTATDT. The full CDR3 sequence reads CASSLGTATDTQYF.

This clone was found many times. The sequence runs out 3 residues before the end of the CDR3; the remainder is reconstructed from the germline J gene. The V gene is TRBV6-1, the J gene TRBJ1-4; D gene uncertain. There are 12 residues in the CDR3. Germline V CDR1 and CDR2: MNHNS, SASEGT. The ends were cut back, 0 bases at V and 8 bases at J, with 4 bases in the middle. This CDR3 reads CASSEAGEKLFF. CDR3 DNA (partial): TGTGCCAGCAGTGAAGCGGGCGAAAAA.

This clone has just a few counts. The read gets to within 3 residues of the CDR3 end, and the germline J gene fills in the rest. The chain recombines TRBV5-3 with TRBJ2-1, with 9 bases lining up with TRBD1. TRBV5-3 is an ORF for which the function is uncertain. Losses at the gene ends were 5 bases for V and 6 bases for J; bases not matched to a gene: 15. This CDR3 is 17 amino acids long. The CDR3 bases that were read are TGTGCCAGAAGGCTTCATACCGGACAGGGGATTCCCAATGAG. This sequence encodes CARRLHTGQGIPNE. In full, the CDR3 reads CARRLHTGQGIPNEQFF.

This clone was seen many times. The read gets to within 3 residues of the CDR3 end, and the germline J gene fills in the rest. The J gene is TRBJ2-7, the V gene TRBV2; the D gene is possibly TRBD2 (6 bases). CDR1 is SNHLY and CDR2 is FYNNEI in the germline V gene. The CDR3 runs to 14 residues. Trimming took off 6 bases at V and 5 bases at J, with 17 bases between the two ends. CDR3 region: CASSQTRLHDEQYF. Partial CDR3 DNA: TGTGCCAGCAGCCAGACTAGACTTCATGACGAG.

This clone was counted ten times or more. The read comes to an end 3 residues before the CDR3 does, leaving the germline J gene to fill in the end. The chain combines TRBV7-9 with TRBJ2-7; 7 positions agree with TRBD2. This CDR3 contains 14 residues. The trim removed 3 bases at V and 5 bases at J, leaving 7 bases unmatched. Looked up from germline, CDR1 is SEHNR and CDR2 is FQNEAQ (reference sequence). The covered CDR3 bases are TGTGCCAGCAGCTTTGGCGGGAGTTCCCACGAG. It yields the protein CASSFGGSSHE. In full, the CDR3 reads CASSFGGSSHEQYF.

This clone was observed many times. CDR3 region: CASSYSPQETQYF. Partial CDR3 DNA: TGTGCCAGCAGCTACAGTCCGCAAGAGACC. The gene calls are TRBV5-4 and TRBJ2-5; no clear D gene. The missing CDR3 end, 3 residues past where the read stops, is filled in from the germline J gene. The CDR3 totals 13 residues. CDR1 is SGHNT and CDR2 is YYREEE in the germline V gene (reference sequence). V was pared by 3 bases and J by 2 bases, with 8 bases between.

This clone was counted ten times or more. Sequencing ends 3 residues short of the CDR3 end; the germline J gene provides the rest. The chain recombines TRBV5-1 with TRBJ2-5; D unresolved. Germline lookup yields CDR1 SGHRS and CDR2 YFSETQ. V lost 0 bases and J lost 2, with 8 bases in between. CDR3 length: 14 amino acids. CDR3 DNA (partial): TGCGCCAGCAGCTTGGTACTTTCTCAAGAGACC. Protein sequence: CASSLVLSQET. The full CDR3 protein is CASSLVLSQETQYF.

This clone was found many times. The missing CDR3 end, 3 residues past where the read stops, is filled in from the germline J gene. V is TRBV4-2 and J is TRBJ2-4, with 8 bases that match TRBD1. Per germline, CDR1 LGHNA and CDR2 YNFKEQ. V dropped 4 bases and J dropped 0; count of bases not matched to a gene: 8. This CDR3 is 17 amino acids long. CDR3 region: CASSPGQVVSAKNIQYF. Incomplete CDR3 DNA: TGTGCCAGCAGCCCGGGACAGGTGGTATCAGCCAAAAACATT.

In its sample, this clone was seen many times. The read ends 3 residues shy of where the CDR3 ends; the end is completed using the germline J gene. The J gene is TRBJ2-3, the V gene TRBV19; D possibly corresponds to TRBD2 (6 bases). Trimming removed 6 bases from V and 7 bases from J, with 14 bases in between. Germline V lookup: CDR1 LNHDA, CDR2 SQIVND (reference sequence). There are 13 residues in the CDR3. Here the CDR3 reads CASRGAGLHTQYF. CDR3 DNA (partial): TGTGCCAGTAGAGGGGCGGGACTTCATACG.